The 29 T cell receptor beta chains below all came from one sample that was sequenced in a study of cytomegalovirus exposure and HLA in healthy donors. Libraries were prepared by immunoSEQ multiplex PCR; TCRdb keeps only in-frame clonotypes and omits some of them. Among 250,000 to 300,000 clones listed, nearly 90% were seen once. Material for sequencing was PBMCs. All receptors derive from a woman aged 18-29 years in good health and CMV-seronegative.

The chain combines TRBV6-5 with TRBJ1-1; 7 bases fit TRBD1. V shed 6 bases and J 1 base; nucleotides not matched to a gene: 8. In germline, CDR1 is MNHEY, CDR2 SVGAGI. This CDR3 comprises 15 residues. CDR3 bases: TGTGCCAGCAGACCTGACAGGGCGACGAACACTGAAGCTTTCTTT. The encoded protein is CASRPDRATNTEAFF.

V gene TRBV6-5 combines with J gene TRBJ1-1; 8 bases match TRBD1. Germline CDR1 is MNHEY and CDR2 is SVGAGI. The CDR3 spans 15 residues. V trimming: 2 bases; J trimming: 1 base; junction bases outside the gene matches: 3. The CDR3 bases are TGTGCCAGCAGTTACAGGACAGGGAGGAACACTGAAGCTTTCTTT. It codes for CASSYRTGRNTEAFF.

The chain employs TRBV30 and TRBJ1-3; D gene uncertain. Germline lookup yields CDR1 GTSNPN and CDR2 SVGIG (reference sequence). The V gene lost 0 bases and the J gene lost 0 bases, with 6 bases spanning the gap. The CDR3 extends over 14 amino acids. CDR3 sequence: CAWSVEGSGNTIYF. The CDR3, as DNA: TGTGCCTGGAGTGTAGAGGGCTCTGGAAACACCATATATTTT.

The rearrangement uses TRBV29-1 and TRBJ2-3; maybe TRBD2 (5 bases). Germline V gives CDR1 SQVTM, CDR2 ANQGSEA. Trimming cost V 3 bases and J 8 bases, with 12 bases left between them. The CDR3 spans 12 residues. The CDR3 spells CSVEEVAGTQYF. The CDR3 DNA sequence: TGCAGCGTTGAGGAGGTTGCGGGTACGCAGTATTTT.

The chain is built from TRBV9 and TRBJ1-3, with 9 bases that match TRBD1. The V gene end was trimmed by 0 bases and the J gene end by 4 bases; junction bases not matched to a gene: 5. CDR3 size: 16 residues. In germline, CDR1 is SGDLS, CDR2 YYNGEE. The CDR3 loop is CASSVGNRGLGNTIYF. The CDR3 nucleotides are TGTGCCAGCAGCGTAGGGAACAGGGGGCTGGGAAACACCATATATTTT. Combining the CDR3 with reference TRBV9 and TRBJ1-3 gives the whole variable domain DSGVTQTPKHLITATGQRVTLRCSPRSGDLSVYWYQQSLDQGLQFLIQYYNGEERAKGNILERFSAQQFPDLHSELNLSSLELGDSALYFCASSVGNRGLGNTIYFGEGSWLTVV.

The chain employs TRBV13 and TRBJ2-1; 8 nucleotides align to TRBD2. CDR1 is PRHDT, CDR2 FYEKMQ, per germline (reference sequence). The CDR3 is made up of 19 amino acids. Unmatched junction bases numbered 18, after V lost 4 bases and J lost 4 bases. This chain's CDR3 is CASSSAEASDGGAYNEQFF. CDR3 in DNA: TGTGCCAGCAGCTCGGCCGAGGCTAGCGACGGGGGGGCATACAATGAGCAGTTCTTC.

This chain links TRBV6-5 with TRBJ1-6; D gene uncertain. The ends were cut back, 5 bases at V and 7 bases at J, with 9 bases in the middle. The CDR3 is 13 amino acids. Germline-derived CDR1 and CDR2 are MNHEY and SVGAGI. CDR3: CASSLPGNSPLHF. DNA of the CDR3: TGTGCCAGCAGTCTACCCGGGAATTCACCCCTCCACTTT.

The CDR3 is CASRTTRDSTEAFF. The DNA for the CDR3 is TGTGCCAGCAGAACCACCCGGGACAGCACTGAAGCTTTCTTT. The chain couples TRBV7-2 to TRBJ1-1; TRBD1 aligns across 7 bases. CDR1 and CDR2 from the germline V gene are SGHTA and FQGNSA. Germline trimming cut 6 bases from V and 4 bases from J; bases unmatched to any gene: 8. This CDR3 has 14 residues.

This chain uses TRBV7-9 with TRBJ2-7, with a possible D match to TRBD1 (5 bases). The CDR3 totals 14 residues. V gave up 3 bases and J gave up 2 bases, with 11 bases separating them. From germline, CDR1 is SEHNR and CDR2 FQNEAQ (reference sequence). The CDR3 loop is CASSLVDSTYEQYF. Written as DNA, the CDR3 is TGTGCCAGCAGCTTGGTCGACAGCACCTACGAGCAGTACTTC.

The CDR3 DNA sequence: TGTGCCAGCAGCTTAGGACTGCCCCTCCACTTT. Its translation is CASSLGLPLHF. The chain joins TRBV13 to TRBJ1-6; D unclear. CDR3 size: 11 residues. Germline V lookup: CDR1 PRHDT, CDR2 FYEKMQ (reference sequence). V shed 0 bases and J shed 13 bases, with 4 bases lying between them.

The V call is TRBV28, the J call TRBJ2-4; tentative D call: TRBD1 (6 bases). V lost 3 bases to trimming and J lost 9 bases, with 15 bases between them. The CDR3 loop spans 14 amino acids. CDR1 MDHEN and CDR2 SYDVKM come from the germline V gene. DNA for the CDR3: TGTGCCAGCAGTTTGGACAGTATTTCGGGCATTCAGTACTTC. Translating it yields CASSLDSISGIQYF.

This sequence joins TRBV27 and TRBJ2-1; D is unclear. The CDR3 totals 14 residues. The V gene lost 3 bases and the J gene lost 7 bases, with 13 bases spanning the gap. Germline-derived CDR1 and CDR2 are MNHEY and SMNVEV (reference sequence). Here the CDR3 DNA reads TGTGCCAGCAGTTTGGATATGGCCGGGAATGAGCAGTTCTTC. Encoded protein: CASSLDMAGNEQFF.

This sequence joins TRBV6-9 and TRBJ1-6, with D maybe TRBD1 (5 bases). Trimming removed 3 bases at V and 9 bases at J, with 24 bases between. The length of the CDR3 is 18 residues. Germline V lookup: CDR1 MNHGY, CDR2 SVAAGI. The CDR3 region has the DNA TGTGCCAGCAGTTACCCCAACGACAGTCCCCGTCTCTTTTCACCCCTCCACTTT. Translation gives CASSYPNDSPRLFSPLHF.

The CDR3 coding sequence is TGTGCCAGCAGTTTATACGACAGGTCCTATGGCTACACCTTC. Protein sequence: CASSLYDRSYGYTF. The rearrangement uses TRBV28 and TRBJ1-2, with a possible D match to TRBD1 (6 bases). The CDR3 is 14 residues long. Trimming took 1 base from V and 4 from J, leaving 10 bases between them. Germline loops: CDR1 MDHEN, CDR2 SYDVKM.

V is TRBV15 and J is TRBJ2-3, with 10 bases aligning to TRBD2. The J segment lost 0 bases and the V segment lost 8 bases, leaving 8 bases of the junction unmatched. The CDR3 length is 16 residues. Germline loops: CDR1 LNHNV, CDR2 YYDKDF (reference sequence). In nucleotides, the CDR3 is TGTGCCACCCAGCGGGGGGGACCCCCTAGCACAGATACGCAGTATTTT. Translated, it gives CATQRGGPPSTDTQYF.

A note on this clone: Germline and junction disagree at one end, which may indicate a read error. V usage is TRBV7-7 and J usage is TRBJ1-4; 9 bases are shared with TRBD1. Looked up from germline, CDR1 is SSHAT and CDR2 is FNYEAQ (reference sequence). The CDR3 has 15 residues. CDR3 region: CASSQGQGPNEKLFF. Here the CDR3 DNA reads TGTGCTAGCAGCCAAGGACAGGGGCCTAATGAAAAACTGTTTTTT.

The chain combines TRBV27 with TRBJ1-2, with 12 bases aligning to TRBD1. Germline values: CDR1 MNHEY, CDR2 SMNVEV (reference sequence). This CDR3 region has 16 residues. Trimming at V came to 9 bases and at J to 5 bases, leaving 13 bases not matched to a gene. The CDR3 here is CASKGQGAGYGYGYTF. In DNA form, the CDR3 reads TGTGCCAGTAAGGGACAGGGGGCGGGGTATGGGTATGGCTACACCTTC.

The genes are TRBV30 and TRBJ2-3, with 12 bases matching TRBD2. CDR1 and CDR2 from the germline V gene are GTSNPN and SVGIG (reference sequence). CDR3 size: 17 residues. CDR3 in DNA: TGTGCAAAACGAGTCGGGGCTAGCGGGGGGGCTACAGATACGCAGTATTTT. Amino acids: CAKRVGASGGATDTQYF.

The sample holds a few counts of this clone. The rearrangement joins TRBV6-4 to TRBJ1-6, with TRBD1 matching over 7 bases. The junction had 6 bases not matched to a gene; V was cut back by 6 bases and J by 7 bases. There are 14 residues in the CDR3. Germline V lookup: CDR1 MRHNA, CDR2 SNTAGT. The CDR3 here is CASSSTGRNSPLHF. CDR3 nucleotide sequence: TGTGCCAGCAGCTCGACAGGGAGGAATTCACCCCTCCACTTT.

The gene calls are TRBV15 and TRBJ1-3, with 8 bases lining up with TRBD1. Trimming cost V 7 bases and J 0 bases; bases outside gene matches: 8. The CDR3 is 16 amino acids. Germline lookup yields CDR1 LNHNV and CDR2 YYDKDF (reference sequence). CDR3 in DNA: TGTGCCACCACTTCGACAGGGGAAAGCTCTGGAAACACCATATATTTT. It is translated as CATTSTGESSGNTIYF.

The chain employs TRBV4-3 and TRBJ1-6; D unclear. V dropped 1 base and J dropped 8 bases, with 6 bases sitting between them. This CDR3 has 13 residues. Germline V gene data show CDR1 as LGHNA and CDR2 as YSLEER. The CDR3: CASSQGQDSPLHF. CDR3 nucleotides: TGCGCCAGCAGCCAAGGACAAGATTCACCCCTCCACTTT.

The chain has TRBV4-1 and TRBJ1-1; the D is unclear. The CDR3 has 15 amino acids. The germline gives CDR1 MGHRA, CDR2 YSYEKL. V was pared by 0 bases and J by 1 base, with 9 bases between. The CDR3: CASSQDQTRNTEAFF. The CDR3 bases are TGCGCCAGCAGCCAAGATCAAACAAGGAACACTGAAGCTTTCTTT.

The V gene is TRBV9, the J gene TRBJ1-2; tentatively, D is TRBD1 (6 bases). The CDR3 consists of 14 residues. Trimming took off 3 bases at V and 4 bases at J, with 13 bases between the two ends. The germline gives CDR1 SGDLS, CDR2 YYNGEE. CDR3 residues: CASSESTGSYGYTF. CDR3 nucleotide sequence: TGTGCCAGCAGCGAGAGTACAGGGAGCTATGGCTACACCTTC.

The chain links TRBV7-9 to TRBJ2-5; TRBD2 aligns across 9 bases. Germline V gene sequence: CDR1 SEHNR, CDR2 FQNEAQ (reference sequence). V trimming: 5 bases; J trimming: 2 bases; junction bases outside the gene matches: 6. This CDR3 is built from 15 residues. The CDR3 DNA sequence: TGTGCCAGCAGCCGGACTAGCGAGACGCAAGAGACCCAGTACTTC. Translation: CASSRTSETQETQYF.

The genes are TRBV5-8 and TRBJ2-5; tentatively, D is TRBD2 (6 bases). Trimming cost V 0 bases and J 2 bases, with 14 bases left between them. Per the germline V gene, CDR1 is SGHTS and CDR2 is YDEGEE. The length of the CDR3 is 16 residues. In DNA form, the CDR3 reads TGTGCCAGCAGCTTGGAGCCTGGAGGGTGGCAAGAGACCCAGTACTTC. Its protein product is CASSLEPGGWQETQYF.

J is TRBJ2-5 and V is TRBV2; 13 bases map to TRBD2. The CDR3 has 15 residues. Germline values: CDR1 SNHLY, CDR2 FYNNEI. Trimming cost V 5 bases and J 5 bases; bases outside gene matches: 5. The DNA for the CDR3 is TGTGCCAGCAGTCGACTAGCGGGGGGCCCGGAGACCCAGTACTTC. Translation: CASSRLAGGPETQYF.

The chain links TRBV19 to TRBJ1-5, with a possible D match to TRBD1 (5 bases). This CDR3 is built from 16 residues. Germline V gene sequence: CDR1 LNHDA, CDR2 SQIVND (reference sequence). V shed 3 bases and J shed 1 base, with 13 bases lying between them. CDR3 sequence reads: CASSILLRGSNQPQHF. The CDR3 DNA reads TGTGCCAGTAGTATCCTCTTGCGGGGCAGCAATCAGCCCCAGCATTTT.

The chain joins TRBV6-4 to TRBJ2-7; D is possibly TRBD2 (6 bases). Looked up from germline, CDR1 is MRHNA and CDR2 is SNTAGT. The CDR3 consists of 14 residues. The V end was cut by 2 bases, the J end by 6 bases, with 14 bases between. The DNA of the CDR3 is TGTGCCAGCAGTGACAGGGAGGACTCTGTCGAGCAGTACGTC. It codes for CASSDREDSVEQYV.

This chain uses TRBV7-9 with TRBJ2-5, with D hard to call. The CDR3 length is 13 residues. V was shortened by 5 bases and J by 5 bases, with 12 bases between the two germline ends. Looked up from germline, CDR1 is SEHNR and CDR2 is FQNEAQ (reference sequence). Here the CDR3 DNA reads TGTGCCAGCAGCCGTCCCGGTGCGGAGACCCAGTACTTC. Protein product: CASSRPGAETQYF.